This record concerns one TCR beta chain sequence. The antigen is not known. A universal primer site and UMIs were added as TCR cDNA was made by 5'RACE template switching. TCRdb re-called the 5' RACE reads with MiXCR, one entry per CDR3 protein. The repertoire holds some 560,000 distinct CDR3 sequences, with around 17% as singletons. This record belongs to a study of T cells after yellow fever vaccination. General study results and limits: Clonotypes shared by both compartments, CD4 and CD8, made up a small share. The booster response re-showed most primary clones: roughly 97% CD4, around 87% CD8. When the response was secondary, it was weaker but reached its peak faster, day 5 versus 15.

The clonotype comes from a man aged 18 to 29 who received the YFV17D yellow fever vaccine. Source: PBMCs, taken about 5 days after the first yellow fever vaccination.

CDR3 bases: TGTGCCAGCATCCCCACCCCAGGGAGGAAGGATACGCAGTATTTT. It is translated as CASIPTPGRKDTQYF. The rearrangement uses TRBV7-9 and TRBJ2-3; a weak D match, TRBD2 (6 bases). V was trimmed by 7 bases and J by 6 bases, leaving 20 bases between them. Germline lookup yields CDR1 SEHNR and CDR2 FQNEAQ (reference sequence). The CDR3 has 15 amino acids.